This TCR beta chain was recorded in a study of blood T cell repertoires in COVID-19. Repertoires were generated with immunoSEQ multiplex PCR, while TCRdb's copy carries only in-frame clones and drops some. Among 150,000 to 200,000 clones listed, 65% to 85% were seen once. Ages ranged from roughly 18 to 100 years, with residence in 24 US areas. Participants were placed into cohorts based on the clinical history they reported. The junction had 12 bases not matched to a gene; V was cut back by 4 bases and J by 9 bases. Germline loops: CDR1 SGHTA, CDR2 FQGNSA. The CDR3 covers 15 residues. The receptor comes from a woman aged 35 to 49 with acute COVID-19. The chain is built from TRBV7-2 and TRBJ2-4; TRBD2 matches at 7 bases. Sequenced input: PBMCs or T cells enriched from blood (not recorded which). CDR3 sequence reads: CASSSFSGSGGIQYF. The CDR3 DNA reads as TGTGCCAGCAGCTCTTTTAGCGGGTCAGGTGGCATTCAGTACTTC.